This record looks at one T cell receptor (beta chain) sequence and its context. The antigen it binds to is not known. The record has no base qualities; no much larger clone is one base away. TCRbeta CDR3 regions were amplified from genomic DNA using the immunoSEQ Assay, a bias-controlled multiplex PCR. In the original analysis: Within the assay, amplification of reference gene primers was used to estimate how many nucleated cells each sample contained. Sequence reads were collapsed and filtered to measure the absolute abundance of every unique TCRbeta CDR3 rearrangement. Productive Simpson clonality was computed per sample as the square root of Simpson's diversity index over productive rearrangements. The table was pulled from immuneACCESS by TCRdb, which kept in-frame rearrangements only. Such tables lose some clones; where checked, under half of the loss comes from unresolved V genes, and the rest has no known cause. V and J calls and clone size are as listed in that table; D and trimming were resolved from the DNA. This sample holds some 230,000 clones; 70% to 85% were observed only once. The ten largest account for about 15% of the sample.

The germline V gene yields SGHDT for CDR1 and YYEEEE for CDR2. The CDR3 measures 15 amino acids from cysteine to phenylalanine. Only CDR3 DNA is held: 45 bases, read in frame from base 1. The junction shows trimming of 0 bases on V and 4 bases on J, plus 13 bases between the germline ends. The data were obtained in a study of blood T cell repertoires in COVID-19 (TCRdb year 2020). With regard to the full study: Samples from collaborators originated in the United States, Italy and Spain and spanned both the acute and convalescent phases of COVID-19. The repertoires were released in a freely available public database intended as a resource for research on the immune response to SARS-CoV-2. The samples were drawn from the first 160 participants of the ongoing ImmuneRACE study and from 1,200 or so subjects provided by 6 global collaborators. The dataset comprised deeply sampled blood TCRbeta repertoires from subjects exposed to, actively infected with, or recovered from COVID-19. Where available, HLA class I and class II types were obtained from metadata supplied by the sample provider rather than from assay-based typing. The material from the prospective study consisted of cDNA or gDNA derived from T cells, B-cell-depleted T cells, or PBMCs. A de-identified subject ID, COVID-19 status, age in years and sex were almost always included in the sample metadata.

Enrolling through a virtual design, the prospective study's participants ranged in age from roughly 18 to 95 years and lived across 20 to 30 United States geographic areas. Cohort assignment in the prospective study relied on participant-reported clinical history from a screening survey and a study questionnaire. ImmuneRACE Cohort 3 recovered participants were defined by two consecutive negative NP/OP PCR tests, healthcare professional clearance, or symptom resolution. Each participant in the prospective study had whole blood, serum and a nasopharyngeal or oropharyngeal swab collected by mobile phlebotomists. Participants in the prospective study had the option to provide additional blood draws and questionnaires over an approximately 2-month period. Before DNA extraction, blood samples from the prospective study were shipped at room temperature or frozen. Beyond this particular receptor, the publication reports: Clinical and demographic metadata were provided uncurated, with the amount varying by source and participant.

Sample: PBMCs or T cells enriched from blood (not recorded which). The receptor's source is a man in his forties or fifties who had recovered from COVID-19. The V and J segments used are TRBV5-6 and TRBJ1-2, and possibly TRBD1, on 5 matching bases. CDR3 reads: CASSLVVGGSYGYTF. The DNA sequence is TGTGCCAGCAGCTTGGTCGTGGGGGGTAGCTATGGCTACACCTTC.